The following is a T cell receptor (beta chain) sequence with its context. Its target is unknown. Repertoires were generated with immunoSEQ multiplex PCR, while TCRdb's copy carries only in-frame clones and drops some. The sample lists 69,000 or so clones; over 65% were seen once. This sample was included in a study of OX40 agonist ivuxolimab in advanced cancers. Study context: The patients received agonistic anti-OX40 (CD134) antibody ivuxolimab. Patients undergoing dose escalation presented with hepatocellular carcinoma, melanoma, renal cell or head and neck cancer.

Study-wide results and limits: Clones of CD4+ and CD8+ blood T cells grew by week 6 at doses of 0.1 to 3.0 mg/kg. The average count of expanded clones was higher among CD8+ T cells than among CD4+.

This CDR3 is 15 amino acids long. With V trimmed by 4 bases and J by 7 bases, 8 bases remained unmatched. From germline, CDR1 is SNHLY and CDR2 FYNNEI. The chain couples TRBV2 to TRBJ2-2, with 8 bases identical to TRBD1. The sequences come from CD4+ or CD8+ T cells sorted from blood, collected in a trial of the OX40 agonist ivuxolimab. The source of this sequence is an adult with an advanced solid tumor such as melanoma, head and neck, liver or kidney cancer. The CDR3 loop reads CASSGLQGVSGELFF. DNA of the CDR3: TGTGCCAGCAGTGGTTTACAGGGGGTTAGCGGGGAGCTGTTTTTT.